These 29 T cell receptor beta chains were sequenced from one sample in a study of blood T cells in healthy people across ages. A second PCR, run for about 7 to 11 cycles, used a sample-barcoded 5' primer plus a J-beta primer mix. TCRdb reprocessed the 5' RACE reads via MiXCR and lists one record per CDR3 protein. Of around 1.5 million distinct CDR3 sequences listed, roughly 32% are singletons. The sample was blood. The receptors originated from a woman in her 30s in good health.

Of note for this clonotype: A much larger clone is a single base away; this may be a read error. Here the CDR3 reads CSVGSHQETQYF. CDR3 in DNA: TGCAGCGTTGGGTCTCACCAAGAGACCCAGTACTTC. V gene TRBV29-1 combines with J gene TRBJ2-5, with D uncertain. Looked up from germline, CDR1 is SQVTM and CDR2 is ANQGSEA. The V end lost 4 bases, the J end lost 0 bases, and 6 bases lay between the germline ends. There are 12 residues in the CDR3.

This chain links TRBV12-3 or TRBV12-4 with TRBJ2-3; D is perhaps TRBD1 or TRBD2 (5 bases each). V was pared by 8 bases and J by 3 bases, with 18 bases between. This CDR3 is built from 15 residues. The chain's CDR3 is CASGRDRPATDTQYF. For the CDR3, the DNA is TGTGCCAGCGGCAGGGACCGCCCGGCAACAGATACGCAGTATTTT.

The chain recombines TRBV20-1 with TRBJ2-7, with 8 bases fitting TRBD2. The CDR3 sequence is 13 residues long. J lost 6 bases, V lost 3 bases, and 7 bases had no gene match. Germline CDR1 DFQATT, CDR2 SNEGSKA (reference sequence). The CDR3 loop reads CSARSGSLIEQYF. The CDR3 nucleotides read TGCAGTGCTAGGAGCGGGAGCTTGATCGAGCAGTACTTC.

This clonotype was counted between two and nine times. The chain has TRBV2 and TRBJ2-3, with 8 nucleotides matching TRBD2. Germline CDR1 and CDR2: SNHLY and FYNNEI. CDR3 length: 13 amino acids. The V segment lost 4 bases and the J segment 5 bases; nucleotides outside the gene matches: 2. The CDR3 sequence is CASSVLAGDTQYF. CDR3 nucleotide sequence: TGTGCCAGCAGTGTCCTAGCGGGAGATACGCAGTATTTT.

This clonotype was seen more than once but under ten times. The V call is TRBV5-1, the J call TRBJ2-7, with 8 bases lining up with TRBD1. Germline V gene sequence: CDR1 SGHRS, CDR2 YFSETQ. With V trimmed by 1 base and J by 2 bases, 5 bases remained unmatched. The CDR3 runs 15 residues. CDR3 region: CASSLQAGGPYEQYF. CDR3 nucleotides: TGCGCCAGCAGCTTGCAGGCAGGGGGCCCCTACGAGCAGTACTTC.

The chain couples TRBV27 to TRBJ1-2; 8 nucleotides agree with TRBD1. V lost 7 bases, J lost 8 bases, and 6 bases stayed unmatched. Germline V lookup: CDR1 MNHEY, CDR2 SMNVEV (reference sequence). This CDR3 spans 12 amino acids. CDR3 bases: TGTGCCAGCAAGACAGGGGATTGGGGCTACACCTTC. Residues: CASKTGDWGYTF.

The V gene is TRBV20-1, the J gene TRBJ2-3; no firm D call. Germline CDR1 is DFQATT and CDR2 is SNEGSKA (reference sequence). V was shortened by 6 bases and J by 1 base, with 11 bases between the two germline ends. The CDR3 extends over 13 amino acids. CDR3: CSANLWGTDTQYF. CDR3 coding DNA: TGCAGTGCCAACCTATGGGGCACAGATACGCAGTATTTT.

V and J are TRBV7-9 and TRBJ2-5, with D perhaps given as TRBD1 or TRBD2 (6 bases each). Trimming cost V 11 bases and J 4 bases, with 17 bases left between them. Per germline, CDR1 SEHNR and CDR2 FQNEAQ (reference sequence). The CDR3 spans 13 residues. The CDR3 DNA reads TGTGCCGCAGAGGGGGGCGAATTAGAGACCCAGTACTTC. Translation: CAAEGGELETQYF.

The sample holds a few counts of this clonotype. The chain recombines TRBV6-2 or TRBV6-3 with TRBJ1-1; the D gene is possibly TRBD1 (5 bases). The V gene's germline CDR1 is MNHEY and CDR2 SVGEGT. Trimming removed 7 bases at V and 10 bases at J, with 31 bases between. The CDR3 sequence is 17 residues long. The CDR3 loop reads CASNPEWGLTTKTLAFF. CDR3 nucleotide sequence: TGTGCCAGCAACCCCGAATGGGGGTTGACAACAAAAACGTTAGCTTTCTTT.

The rearrangement uses TRBV28 and TRBJ1-2, with unresolved D. Germline lookup yields CDR1 MDHEN and CDR2 SYDVKM. The CDR3 contains 12 residues. V lost 2 bases and J 6 bases, leaving 7 bases between the germline ends. The CDR3 region has the DNA TGTGCCAGCAGTTTACCCACAGATGGCTACACCTTC. Its translation: CASSLPTDGYTF.

The chain links TRBV15 to TRBJ2-2; maybe TRBD2 (5 bases). Germline lookup yields CDR1 LNHNV and CDR2 YYDKDF (reference sequence). Trimming cost V 2 bases and J 8 bases, with 12 bases left between them. The CDR3 loop spans 14 amino acids. This chain's CDR3 is CATSRSGGSGELFF. The CDR3 DNA sequence: TGTGCCACCAGCAGATCCGGAGGAAGTGGGGAGCTGTTTTTT.

J is TRBJ2-1 and V is TRBV6-6; a possible D gene is TRBD2 (5 bases). The CDR3 contains 12 residues. Germline CDR1 and CDR2: MNHNY and SVGAGI (reference sequence). V was cut by 4 bases and J by 10 bases, with 11 bases left in between. The CDR3 here is CASSSGVGEQFF. The CDR3 nucleotides read TGTGCCAGCAGTTCCGGGGTGGGCGAGCAGTTCTTC.

On this clonotype itself: One end of the junction fails to match germline, which may point to a read error. This chain joins TRBV7-2 and TRBJ2-3, with D hard to call. CDR1 SGHTA and CDR2 FQGNSA come from the germline V gene. The CDR3 contains 15 residues. The CDR3 spells CAGSERSPKADTQYF. The CDR3 DNA reads TGTGCCGGCAGCGAACGATCCCCTAAAGCAGATACGCAGTATTTT.

About this clonotype itself: Being one base from a much bigger clone, this may be a read error. This rearrangement joins TRBV29-1 to TRBJ2-5; TRBD1 aligns across 7 bases. Germline CDR1 is SQVTM and CDR2 is ANQGSEA. With 4 bases clipped from V and 5 bases from J, the junction kept 4 bases outside the gene matches. The CDR3 consists of 12 residues. The CDR3 nucleotides read TGCAGCGTTGTACAGGGGCGGGAGACCCAGTACTTC. Encoded protein: CSVVQGRETQYF.

The V call is TRBV20-1, the J call TRBJ1-6; 8 nucleotides agree with TRBD1. The CDR3 contains 14 residues. Germline V gene lookup returns CDR1 DFQATT and CDR2 SNEGSKA (reference sequence). The V segment lost 6 bases and the J segment 7 bases; nucleotides outside the gene matches: 8. CDR3 residues: CSAEETGANSPLHF. The CDR3 coding sequence is TGCAGTGCGGAAGAGACAGGGGCGAATTCACCCCTCCACTTT.

This clonotype was observed a handful of times. This rearrangement joins TRBV4-2 to TRBJ1-6; D possibly corresponds to TRBD1 (6 bases). V was clipped by 4 bases and J by 3 bases, with 13 bases between them. Germline V CDR1 and CDR2: LGHNA, YNFKEQ. This CDR3 is 16 amino acids long. Written as DNA, the CDR3 is TGTGCCAGCAGCCCTAAAGGGGGGAACTATAATTCACCCCTCCACTTT. It is translated as CASSPKGGNYNSPLHF.

The V and J genes are TRBV12-3 or TRBV12-4 and TRBJ2-1; the match to TRBD1 covers 7 bases. J gave up 7 bases and V 7 bases, and 10 bases lay outside the gene matches. CDR3 length: 14 residues. The DNA of the CDR3 is TGTGCCAGCACCTCGACAGGGTCGGGAAATGAGCAGTTCTTC. Protein sequence: CASTSTGSGNEQFF.

In this sample, this clonotype turned up a few times. This rearrangement joins TRBV4-2 to TRBJ1-6; D perhaps matches TRBD1 (6 bases). Germline V gene sequence: CDR1 LGHNA, CDR2 YNFKEQ. Trimming shortened V by 0 bases and J by 9 bases, and 12 bases separated the two germline ends. CDR3 length: 15 amino acids. Here the CDR3 DNA reads TGTGCCAGCAGCCAAGACAGGACAGCGGGTTCACCCCTCCACTTT. It yields the protein CASSQDRTAGSPLHF.

Regarding this clonotype: A read error may produce the germline difference seen at one junction end. This sequence joins TRBV5-1 and TRBJ2-7, with 8 bases identical to TRBD2. The CDR3 length is 14 residues. Germline loops: CDR1 SGHRS, CDR2 YFSETQ. The chain's CDR3 is CAGSQLAVSYEQYF. The CDR3 coding sequence is TGCGCCGGCAGCCAACTAGCGGTCTCCTACGAGCAGTACTTC.

This clonotype was counted only a few times. This chain uses TRBV3-1 with TRBJ2-3; D unresolved. Germline lookup yields CDR1 LGHDT and CDR2 YNNKEL (reference sequence). The CDR3 totals 12 residues. With 3 bases removed from V and 5 bases from J, the gap between germline ends came to 6 bases. DNA for the CDR3: TGTGCCAGCAGCCACGCAGAAGATACGCAGTATTTT. Its protein product is CASSHAEDTQYF.

This sequence joins TRBV12-5 and TRBJ1-2; D is uncertain. V lost 1 base and J lost 4, with 13 bases in between. Per the germline V gene, CDR1 is LGHNT and CDR2 is FRNRAP. The CDR3 has 15 residues. The chain's CDR3 is CASGLAQGVIYGYTF. CDR3 sequence (DNA): TGTGCTAGTGGTTTGGCCCAAGGTGTAATCTATGGCTACACCTTC.

This clonotype was counted only a few times. V usage is TRBV6-2 or TRBV6-3 and J usage is TRBJ2-7; the match to TRBD1 covers 10 bases. This CDR3 has 15 amino acids. Losses at the gene ends were 6 bases for V and 2 bases for J; bases not matched to a gene: 7. Germline V gene lookup returns CDR1 MNHEY and CDR2 SVGEGT. The CDR3 spells CASRGQGYYTYEQYF. The CDR3 DNA sequence: TGTGCCAGCAGGGGACAGGGGTATTATACCTACGAGCAGTACTTC.

Concerning this clonotype itself: A much bigger clone sits one base away, suggesting this may be a read error. V is TRBV20-1 and J is TRBJ2-7; no clear D gene. Germline values: CDR1 DFQATT, CDR2 SNEGSKA (reference sequence). The length of the CDR3 is 13 residues. Trimming pared 0 bases from V and 5 bases from J, leaving 11 bases between. DNA of the CDR3: TGCAGTGCTAGAGATTCGGGTACCCACGAGCAGTACTTC. This gives the protein CSARDSGTHEQYF.

The chain is built from TRBV10-1 and TRBJ2-4, with 9 bases aligning to TRBD2. The J call is in doubt because the DNA end fits TRBJ2-7 better. This CDR3 contains 15 residues. In germline, CDR1 is WNHNN, CDR2 SYGVQD (reference sequence). The CDR3 sequence is CASSESGLANHEQYF. The CDR3 DNA sequence: TGCGCCAGCAGTGAATCAGGACTAGCGAACCACGAGCAGTACTTC.

The sample holds one count of this clonotype. One end of the junction fails to match germline, which may point to a read error. The chain combines TRBV5-1 with TRBJ2-1; no reliable D call. The CDR3 is 14 residues long. Per germline, CDR1 SGHRS and CDR2 YFSETQ. As DNA, the CDR3 is TGCGCCAGCAGCGCGGACCCTTCCTACAATGGGCAGTTCTTC. Translated, it gives CASSADPSYNGQFF.

The chain employs TRBV24-1 and TRBJ2-1; D perhaps matches TRBD2 (6 bases). The length of the CDR3 is 13 residues. Trimming cost V 6 bases and J 4 bases, with 9 bases left between them. Germline CDR1 and CDR2: KGHDR and SFDVKD. The CDR3 sequence is CATSQGTYNEQFF. Written as DNA, the CDR3 is TGTGCCACCAGTCAAGGGACTTACAATGAGCAGTTCTTC.

The J gene is TRBJ2-3, the V gene TRBV6-1; D is ambiguous. Per the germline V gene, CDR1 is MNHNS and CDR2 is SASEGT. V lost 6 bases to trimming and J lost 0 bases, with 13 bases between them. This CDR3 has 15 residues. CDR3 loop: CASRPGLTSTDTQYF. CDR3 DNA: TGTGCCAGCAGACCCGGTTTAACTAGCACAGATACGCAGTATTTT.

This clonotype was seen a handful of times. The chain combines TRBV5-1 with TRBJ2-5, with D possibly TRBD1 on 6 matching bases. In germline, CDR1 is SGHRS, CDR2 YFSETQ. V lost 4 bases, J lost 5 bases, and 21 bases lay in between. The length of the CDR3 is 16 residues. CDR3 in DNA: TGCGCCAGCAGCCTCCCCGCCGGGGACCAGGGGGAGACCCAGTACTTC. It specifies CASSLPAGDQGETQYF.

In its sample, this clonotype was seen many times. The chain couples TRBV6-2 or TRBV6-3 to TRBJ2-1; 8 nucleotides match TRBD2. The V segment lost 2 bases and the J segment 8 bases; nucleotides outside the gene matches: 11. The germline gives CDR1 MNHEY, CDR2 SVGEGT. The CDR3 extends over 16 amino acids. CDR3 nucleotide sequence: TGTGCCAGCAGTTACCCGCCGGGACTAGGGTACGATGAGCAGTTCTTC. Its protein product is CASSYPPGLGYDEQFF.